Included here is one T cell receptor beta chain sequence, with context. The data derive from a study of shared clonotypes between healthy human individuals. The germline CDR1 and CDR2 sequences are MNHNS and SASEGT. V lost 10 bases, J lost 0 bases, and 19 bases lay in between. This CDR3 has 15 amino acids. The method was immunoSEQ multiplex PCR; TCRdb's version includes in-frame clones alone and lacks a portion of them. Of under 850,000 clones in the sample, 72% are singletons; the top ten hold approximately 1.7%. The clonotype originates from a woman aged 25 to 45 in good health. The chain employs TRBV6-1 and TRBJ2-7; tentative D call: TRBD1 (5 bases). Sequencing input: memory CD4+ T cells sorted from blood. The sample's subset: CD45RA-negative fraction. In DNA form, the CDR3 reads TGTGCCACCGAAACCTGGACACGTAGCTCCTACGAGCAGTACTTC. This translates into CATETWTRSSYEQYF.